This TCR beta chain derives from a study of T cell repertoires in cytomegalovirus infection. In the study overall: Used in the study were CMV epitopes, some recently identified and HLA-C-restricted, others well-studied and HLA-B-restricted. Indicated by public TCR beta signatures were CMV infection and matching HLA type. Study results and limitations: Individuals carrying CMV plus the relevant HLA were identified by cumulative frequency of public TCR beta families. HLA-C-restricted CMV-specific TCR beta clonotypes prevailed in the ex vivo response.

This clonotype has a handful of counts. Its antigen is undetermined. The CDR3 has 14 amino acids. Trimming took off 3 bases at V and 0 bases at J, with 9 bases between the two ends. In germline, CDR1 is DFQATT, CDR2 SNEGSKA (reference sequence). TCRdb used MiXCR to reprocess the reads, holding one entry per CDR3 protein. Seen here are about half a million distinct CDR3 sequences, 30% to 40% observed once, and the top ten hold 15% to 20%. Sequencing used cultured PBMCs, obtained from culture after CMV antigen stimulation. This sequence was found in a human donor in good health (CMV status not recorded). Some clones in this sample may be carry-over from other donors' samples. The chain has TRBV20-1 and TRBJ2-4, with D maybe TRBD2 (5 bases). The CDR3 region has the DNA TGCAGTGCTAGCCGAGCGGCAGCCAAAAACATTCAGTACTTC. It is translated as CSASRAAAKNIQYF.